The sequence of this T cell receptor beta chain was determined in a study of OX40 agonist ivuxolimab in advanced cancers. General study points: Expanded clones were, on average, more numerous in CD8+ T cells than in CD4+. Relatively little clonal expansion, among the lowest observed, appeared in partial responders at 0.1-3.0 mg/kg.

Repertoires were generated with immunoSEQ multiplex PCR, while TCRdb's copy carries only in-frame clones and drops some. The sample gives 45,000 to 50,000 clones, roughly 87% of which show up once; roughly 6% is in the top ten. This clone was picked up one time. Its antigen is not known. Trimming removed 4 bases at V and 8 bases at J, with 17 bases between. CDR3 length equals 14 residues. CDR1 and CDR2 (germline): SGHVS, FQNEAQ. Here the sequenced sample was CD4+ or CD8+ T cells sorted from blood, taken in a trial of the OX40 agonist ivuxolimab. The chain employs TRBV7-8 and TRBJ1-2, with a tentative D call TRBD1 (6 bases). The origin of this receptor is an adult with an advanced solid tumor such as melanoma, head and neck, liver or kidney cancer. In nucleotides, the CDR3 is TGTGCCAGCAGCTCGGTCAACAGGGAGGGGGGCTACACCTTC. The encoded protein is CASSSVNREGGYTF.